This T cell receptor beta chain emerged from a study of cytomegalovirus exposure and HLA in healthy donors. Study outcomes and limitations: Upon later analysis, TCR association rates were observed to vary by HLA locus, being highest for DRB1 and lowest for HLA-C. Certain sequence variants were highly shared and formed a cluster, and this cluster was likely a sequencing artifact.

This clone has just a few counts. What it recognizes is unknown. Researchers ran the PCR with 60 Vbeta and 13 Jbeta primers. Produced via immunoSEQ multiplex PCR; TCRdb's table is partial and in-frame only. The profile shows more than 100,000 clones, 8.9% of them singletons. The CDR3 consists of 16 residues. Trimming cost V 5 bases and J 1 base, with 18 bases left between them. From germline, CDR1 is SGHNT and CDR2 YYREEE (reference sequence). The receptor comes from a woman in her thirties or forties in good health and CMV-seropositive. The V gene is TRBV5-4, the J gene TRBJ1-1; D might be TRBD1 (6 bases). Sequencing input: PBMCs. The CDR3 nucleotides are TGTGCCAGCAGTGGGGACCAAGACAGGTGGAACACTGAAGCTTTCTTT. It is translated as CASSGDQDRWNTEAFF.